These T cell receptor beta chains were read from a single sample in a study of beta chain features in type 1 diabetes. Method: immunoSEQ multiplex PCR; TCRdb's copy keeps in-frame clones and lacks some. The sample consists of about 410,000 clones, approximately 13% of them appearing once. The sequencing input was naive CD4+ T cells from blood. These receptors were obtained from a man under 40 in good health. The CDR3 runs from the conserved cysteine through the conserved F or W. D genes are given only for firm matches. The size field is filled for only some rows; it gives once, few, many or a size class.

TRBJ2-5 few TRBD1 TRBV6-5 TGTGCCAGCAGTTACTCGACAGGGCAAGAGACCCAGTACTTC CASSYSTGQETQYF
TRBJ1-1 . . TRBV7-9 TGTGCCAGCAGCCCGGGGACACCGAACACTGAAGCTTTCTTT CASSPGTPNTEAFF
TRBJ2-5 few . TRBV5-1 TGCGCCAGCAGCTACGCAGCGGGAAAACAGGGAGAGACCCAGTACTTC CASSYAAGKQGETQYF
TRBJ2-1 . TRBD2 TRBV10-3 TGTGCCATCAGTGAGCTAGCGGGGGGATACAATGAGCAGTTCTTC CAISELAGGYNEQFF
TRBJ2-3 few . TRBV7-9 TGTGCCAGCAGCGGTGGGTCAGATACGCAGTATTTT CASSGGSDTQYF
TRBJ1-3 . . TRBV29-1 TGCAGCGCCATACAGGGAGGAAACACCATATATTTT CSAIQGGNTIYF
TRBJ1-5 few TRBD1 TRBV25-1 TGTGCCAGCAGCCAGACAGGGAGGGCCCAGCCCCAGCATTTT CASSQTGRAQPQHF
TRBJ2-3 few . TRBV7-9 TGTGCCAGCAGCTTATGGACTAGCACAGATACGCAGTATTTT CASSLWTSTDTQYF
TRBJ2-1 . TRBD2 TRBV4-2 TGTGCCAGCAGCCAACAACGGGGGGGTAGTGAGCAGTTCTTC CASSQQRGGSEQFF
TRBJ2-7 . . TRBV12-5 TGTGCTAGTGGCCCACCCGGAACAGGGAATTTCTACGAGCAGTACTTC CASGPPGTGNFYEQYF
TRBJ2-1 . TRBD2 TRBV14 TGTGCCAGCAGCGTGCGACTAGCGGGAGGGCACAATGAGCAGTTCTTC CASSVRLAGGHNEQFF
TRBJ1-1 few . TRBV9 TGTGCCAGCAGCGTCCTAGACAGGTCTGAAGCTTTCTTT CASSVLDRSEAFF
TRBJ2-3 few . TRBV4-3 TGCGCCAGCAGCGGAGGTCCCCTCGCAGATACGCAGTATTTT CASSGGPLADTQYF